A selection of T cell receptor beta chains follows, all from one sample in a study of T cell changes during pregnancy in multiple sclerosis. This table comes from immunoSEQ multiplex PCR, and its TCRdb copy is limited to in-frame clones, with some not included. This sample carries about 48,000 clones, roughly 85% of them seen once, and the ten largest clones take around 1.3%. The material sequenced was CD4+ T cells from peripheral blood mononuclear cells, taken in the second trimester of pregnancy. The receptor set was obtained from a female donor with multiple sclerosis, enrolled in a pregnancy study. CDR3s leave out the opening cysteine and the closing phenylalanine or tryptophan.

j_call	cdr3_length	v_call	cdr3_aa
TRBJ2-2	15	TRBV27	ASSRLAAPSRSGELF
TRBJ2-1	17	TRBV7-9	ASSSWSSGIRRSYNEQF
TRBJ2-2	12	TRBV11-2	ASSLVEGIGELF
TRBJ2-5	13	TRBV9	ASSPRTGGEETQY
TRBJ1-2	11	TRBV19	ATKEGATGGYT
TRBJ2-1	11	TRBV28	ASRRTSSHEQF
TRBJ2-7	11	TRBV6-1	ASSATPSYEQY
TRBJ2-5	14	TRBV9	ASSVGSGSGRETQY
TRBJ1-2	10	TRBV29-1	SVLKGAKGYT
TRBJ1-1	10	TRBV5-1	ASSLGLGGAF
TRBJ2-3	11	TRBV19	ASSRPSRDTQY
TRBJ2-7	14	TRBV25-1	ASSAGLAGIPYEQY
TRBJ2-7	16	TRBV28	ASRYPVGQMGSTGEQY